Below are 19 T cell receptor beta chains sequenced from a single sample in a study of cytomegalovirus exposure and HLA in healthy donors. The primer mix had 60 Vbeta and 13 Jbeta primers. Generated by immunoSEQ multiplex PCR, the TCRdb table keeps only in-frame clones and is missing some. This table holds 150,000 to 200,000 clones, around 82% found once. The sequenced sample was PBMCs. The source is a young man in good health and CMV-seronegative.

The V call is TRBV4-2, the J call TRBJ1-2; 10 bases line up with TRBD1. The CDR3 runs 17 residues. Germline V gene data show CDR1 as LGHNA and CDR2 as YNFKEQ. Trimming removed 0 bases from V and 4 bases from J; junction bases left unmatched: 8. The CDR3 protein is CASSQDGTGAGFYGYTF. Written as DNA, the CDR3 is TGTGCCAGCAGCCAAGATGGGACAGGGGCGGGTTTCTATGGCTACACCTTC.

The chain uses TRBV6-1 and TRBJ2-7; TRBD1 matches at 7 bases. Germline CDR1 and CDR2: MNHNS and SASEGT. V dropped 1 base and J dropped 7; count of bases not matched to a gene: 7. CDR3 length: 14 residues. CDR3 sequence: CASSEGTGRREQYF. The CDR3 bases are TGTGCCAGCAGTGAAGGGACAGGAAGGAGGGAGCAGTACTTC.

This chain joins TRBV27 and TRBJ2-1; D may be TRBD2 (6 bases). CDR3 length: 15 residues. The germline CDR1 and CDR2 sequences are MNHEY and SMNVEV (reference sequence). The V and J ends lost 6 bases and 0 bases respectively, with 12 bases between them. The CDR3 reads CASRDDGGSYNEQFF. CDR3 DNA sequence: TGTGCCAGCAGGGACGACGGGGGCTCCTACAATGAGCAGTTCTTC.

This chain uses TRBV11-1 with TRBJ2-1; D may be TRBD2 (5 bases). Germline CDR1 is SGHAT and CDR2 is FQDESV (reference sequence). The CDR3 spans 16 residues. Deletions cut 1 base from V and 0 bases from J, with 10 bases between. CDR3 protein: CASSLVGTSSYNEQFF. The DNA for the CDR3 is TGTGCCAGCAGCTTAGTGGGTACTAGCTCCTACAATGAGCAGTTCTTC.

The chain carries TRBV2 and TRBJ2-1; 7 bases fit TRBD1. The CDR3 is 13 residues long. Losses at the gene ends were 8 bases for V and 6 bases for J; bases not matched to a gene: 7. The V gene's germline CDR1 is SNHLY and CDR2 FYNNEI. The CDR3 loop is CASSSGTVNEQFF. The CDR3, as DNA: TGTGCCAGCTCGTCCGGGACAGTCAATGAGCAGTTCTTC.

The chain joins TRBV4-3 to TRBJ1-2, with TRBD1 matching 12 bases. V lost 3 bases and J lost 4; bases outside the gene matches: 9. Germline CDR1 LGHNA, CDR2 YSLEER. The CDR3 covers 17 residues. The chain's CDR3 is CASSQDPPGQGAYGYTF. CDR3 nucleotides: TGCGCCAGCAGCCAGGATCCACCGGGACAGGGGGCCTATGGCTACACCTTC.

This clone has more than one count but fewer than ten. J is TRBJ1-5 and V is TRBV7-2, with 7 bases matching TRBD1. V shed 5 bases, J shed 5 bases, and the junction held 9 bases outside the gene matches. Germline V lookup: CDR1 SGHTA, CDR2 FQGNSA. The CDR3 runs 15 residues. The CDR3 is CASSPGGQSYQPQHF. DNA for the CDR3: TGTGCCAGCAGCCCAGGGGGACAGAGTTATCAGCCCCAGCATTTT.

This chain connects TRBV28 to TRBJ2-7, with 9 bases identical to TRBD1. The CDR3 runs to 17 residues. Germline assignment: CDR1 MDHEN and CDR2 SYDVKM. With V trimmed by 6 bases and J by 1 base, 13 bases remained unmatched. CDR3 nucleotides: TGTGCCAGCAGCCTGACCTCGGGACAGGGTTTTTCCTACGAGCAGTACTTC. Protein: CASSLTSGQGFSYEQYF.

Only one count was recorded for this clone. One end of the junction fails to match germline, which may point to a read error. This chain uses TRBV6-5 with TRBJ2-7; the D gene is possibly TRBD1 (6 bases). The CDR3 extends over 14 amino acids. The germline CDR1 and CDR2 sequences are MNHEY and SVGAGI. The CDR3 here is CASSSPTGSHEQYF. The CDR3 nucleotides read TGTGCCAGCAGTTCCCCGACAGGCTCCCACGAGCAGTACTTC.

This chain's CDR3 is CASSLSTGTPGQFF. The CDR3 DNA follows: TGTGCCAGCAGTTTATCGACAGGGACTCCGGGGCAGTTCTTC. The chain couples TRBV27 to TRBJ2-1; possible D gene TRBD1, 7 bases. CDR3 length: 14 amino acids. The germline CDR1 and CDR2 sequences are MNHEY and SMNVEV (reference sequence). Trimming pared 0 bases from V and 12 bases from J, leaving 15 bases between.

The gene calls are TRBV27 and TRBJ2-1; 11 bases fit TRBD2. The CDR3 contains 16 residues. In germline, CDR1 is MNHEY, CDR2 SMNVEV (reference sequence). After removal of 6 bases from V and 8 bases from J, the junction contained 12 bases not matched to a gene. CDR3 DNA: TGTGCCAGCAGGCGAACTAGCGGGAGAGTAGTGGATGAGCAGTTCTTC. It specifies CASRRTSGRVVDEQFF.

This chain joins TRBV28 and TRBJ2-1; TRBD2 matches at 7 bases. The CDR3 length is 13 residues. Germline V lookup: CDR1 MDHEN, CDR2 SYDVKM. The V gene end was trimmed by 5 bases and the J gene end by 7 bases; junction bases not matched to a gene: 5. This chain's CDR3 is CASSRPGRNEQFF. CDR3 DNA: TGTGCCAGCAGTAGACCCGGGAGGAATGAGCAGTTCTTC.

CDR3 protein: CAIRRDLQETQYF. DNA of the CDR3: TGTGCCATCAGGCGGGATTTACAAGAGACCCAGTACTTC. The V call is TRBV10-3, the J call TRBJ2-5; maybe TRBD2 (6 bases). CDR3 length: 13 residues. Germline assignment: CDR1 ENHRY and CDR2 SYGVKD. V was clipped by 6 bases and J by 2 bases, with 10 bases between them.

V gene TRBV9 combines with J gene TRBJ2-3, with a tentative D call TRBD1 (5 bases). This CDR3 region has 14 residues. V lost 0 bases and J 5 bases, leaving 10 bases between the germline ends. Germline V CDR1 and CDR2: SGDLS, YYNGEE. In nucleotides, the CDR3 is TGTGCCAGCAGCGTAGGATTACAGGTAGATACGCAGTATTTT. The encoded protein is CASSVGLQVDTQYF.

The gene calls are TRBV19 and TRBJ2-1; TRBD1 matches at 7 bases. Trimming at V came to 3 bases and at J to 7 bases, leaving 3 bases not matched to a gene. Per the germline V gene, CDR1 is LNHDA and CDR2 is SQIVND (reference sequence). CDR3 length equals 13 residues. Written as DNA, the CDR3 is TGTGCCAGTAGTATTGGACAGGTAAATGAGCAGTTCTTC. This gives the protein CASSIGQVNEQFF.

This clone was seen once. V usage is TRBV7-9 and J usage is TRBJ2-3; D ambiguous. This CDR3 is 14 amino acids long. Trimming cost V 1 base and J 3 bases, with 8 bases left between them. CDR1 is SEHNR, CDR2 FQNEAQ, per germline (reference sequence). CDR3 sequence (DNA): TGTGCCAGCAGCTTAGTGATACAGACAGATACGCAGTATTTT. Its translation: CASSLVIQTDTQYF.

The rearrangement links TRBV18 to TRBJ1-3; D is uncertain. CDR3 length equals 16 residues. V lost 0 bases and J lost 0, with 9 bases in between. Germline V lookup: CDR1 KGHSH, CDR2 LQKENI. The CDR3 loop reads CASSPPGRNSGNTIYF. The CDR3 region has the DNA TGTGCCAGCTCACCACCGGGCAGGAACTCTGGAAACACCATATATTTT.

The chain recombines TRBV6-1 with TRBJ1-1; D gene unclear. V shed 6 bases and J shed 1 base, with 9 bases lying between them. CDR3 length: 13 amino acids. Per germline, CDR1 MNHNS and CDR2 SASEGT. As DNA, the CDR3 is TGTGCCAGCAGCGCCCTAGGGAACACTGAAGCTTTCTTT. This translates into CASSALGNTEAFF.

CDR3 nucleotides: TGCGCCAGCAGCTTGGCTAGCGGACGCACAGATACGCAGTATTTT. Encoded protein: CASSLASGRTDTQYF. The V gene is TRBV5-1, the J gene TRBJ2-3, with 7 positions matching TRBD2. V lost 0 bases and J lost 1; bases outside the gene matches: 2. The CDR3 is made up of 15 amino acids. CDR1 SGHRS and CDR2 YFSETQ come from the germline V gene.